This TCR beta chain was profiled in a study of cytomegalovirus exposure and HLA in healthy donors. Notes on the study in general: An analysis was carried out later, and it reportedly showed fewer N-insertions in an Asian-associated ancestry cluster than the roughly 700-donor mean. Researchers reportedly found TCR beta sequences accurately predicted most subjects' HLA-A and HLA-B alleles. The authors enumerated over 150 TCR beta chains as linked to cytomegalovirus.

There were likely unrecorded immune exposures, though donors were nominally healthy when sampled. PCR used 60 Vbeta primers and 13 Jbeta primers. Generated by immunoSEQ multiplex PCR, the TCRdb table keeps only in-frame clones and is missing some. Of around 130,000 clones in the sample, just over 70% are singletons; the top ten hold approximately 1.8%. On this clone: No antigen is known for it.

V lost 5 bases and J 5 bases, leaving 13 bases between the germline ends. CDR3 length equals 13 residues. Germline-derived CDR1 and CDR2 are MNHEY and SVGAGI. The origin of this receptor is a woman aged 25 to 39 in good health and CMV-seronegative. This rearrangement joins TRBV6-5 to TRBJ2-7; D might be TRBD2 (5 bases). The sequencing input was PBMCs. CDR3: CASSPAGDHEQYF. DNA of the CDR3: TGTGCCAGCAGTCCGGCGGGCGACCACGAGCAGTACTTC.